Shown below are 10 T cell receptor beta chains from a single sample sequenced in a study of cytomegalovirus exposure and HLA in healthy donors. It was with 60 Vbeta and 13 Jbeta primers that the PCR ran. This table comes from immunoSEQ multiplex PCR, and its TCRdb copy is limited to in-frame clones, with some not included. There are some 150,000 clones in the sample; 79% occur only once, and approximately 2.3% lies in the top ten. The sequenced sample was PBMCs. The receptors derive from a man aged 35 to 55 in good health and CMV-seronegative.

V and J are TRBV28 and TRBJ1-4; tentatively, D is TRBD1 (5 bases). The V end was cut by 5 bases, the J end by 3 bases, with 13 bases between. CDR1 is MDHEN and CDR2 is SYDVKM in the germline V gene. This CDR3 comprises 15 residues. Here the CDR3 DNA reads TGTGCCAGCAGTGTTAGACAGTCAGCTAATGAAAAACTGTTTTTT. Translating gives CASSVRQSANEKLFF. Complete variable domain (other parts from reference TRBV28 and TRBJ1-4): DVKVTQSSRYLVKRTGEKVFLECVQDMDHENMFWYRQDPGLGLRLIYFSYDVKMKEKGDIPEGYSVSREKKERFSLILESASTNQTSMYLCASSVRQSANEKLFFGSGTQLSVL.

This rearrangement joins TRBV7-9 to TRBJ1-1, with D hard to call. Germline V gene lookup returns CDR1 SEHNR and CDR2 FQNEAQ (reference sequence). Trimming pared 4 bases from V and 1 base from J, leaving 13 bases between. This CDR3 is built from 15 residues. CDR3 DNA: TGTGCCAGCAGCTCCCGGAACAGACAGAACACTGAAGCTTTCTTT. Protein: CASSSRNRQNTEAFF.

V and J are TRBV4-1 and TRBJ2-3; D is possibly TRBD2 (5 bases). The germline V gene has CDR1 MGHRA and CDR2 YSYEKL. V lost 1 base to trimming and J lost 6 bases, with 14 bases between them. The CDR3 is made up of 15 amino acids. The CDR3 DNA reads TGCGCCAGCAGCCAAGTTTGGACTCCTCTCGATACGCAGTATTTT. Its protein is CASSQVWTPLDTQYF.

The J gene is TRBJ1-1, the V gene TRBV7-8; maybe TRBD1 (6 bases). The CDR3 totals 15 residues. V was clipped by 2 bases and J by 4 bases, with 14 bases between them. The germline V gene has CDR1 SGHVS and CDR2 FQNEAQ. The CDR3 nucleotides read TGTGCCAGCAGCTTAAGGGCCCAGGGGACCACTGAAGCTTTCTTT. It encodes CASSLRAQGTTEAFF.

The J gene is TRBJ1-2, the V gene TRBV9; D possibly corresponds to TRBD1 (6 bases). Trimming took off 2 bases at V and 8 bases at J, with 19 bases between the two ends. This CDR3 comprises 15 residues. Germline V gene sequence: CDR1 SGDLS, CDR2 YYNGEE. The CDR3 sequence is CASSVGGGGFGGYTF. In DNA form, the CDR3 reads TGTGCCAGCAGCGTTGGGGGCGGGGGCTTTGGAGGCTACACCTTC.

The rearrangement uses TRBV18 and TRBJ2-1, with D unresolved. Germline CDR1 reads KGHSH; CDR2 reads LQKENI. This CDR3 contains 14 residues. Between the trimmed V and J ends, which lost 1 base and 5 bases, there was a span of 9 bases. The CDR3 here is CASSPLGTNNEQFF. The CDR3 bases are TGTGCCAGCTCACCACTTGGCACCAACAATGAGCAGTTCTTC.

This clone was detected only a few times. J is TRBJ2-1 and V is TRBV18; D not resolved. CDR3 length equals 13 residues. The V gene's germline CDR1 is KGHSH and CDR2 LQKENI. Trimming stripped 2 bases from V and 5 bases from J, with 7 bases between. CDR3 bases: TGTGCCAGCTCACCATTGCTAGACAATGAGCAGTTCTTC. It encodes CASSPLLDNEQFF. Combining the CDR3 with reference TRBV18 and TRBJ2-1 gives the whole variable domain NAGVMQNPRHLVRRRGQEARLRCSPMKGHSHVYWYRQLPEEGLKFMVYLQKENIIDESGMPKERFSAEFPKEGPSILRIQQVVRGDSAAYFCASSPLLDNEQFFGPGTRLTVL.

The V call is TRBV29-1, the J call TRBJ2-7; 8 positions agree with TRBD1. V shed 3 bases, J shed 6 bases, and the junction held 13 bases outside the gene matches. In germline, CDR1 is SQVTM, CDR2 ANQGSEA. The CDR3 length is 15 residues. The chain's CDR3 is CSVDLGTGPSGEQYF. The CDR3, as DNA: TGCAGCGTTGACTTAGGGACAGGCCCCAGTGGCGAGCAGTACTTC.

This chain uses TRBV27 with TRBJ1-4; 9 bases are a match to TRBD1. The CDR3 sequence is 15 residues long. V trimming: 2 bases; J trimming: 8 bases; junction bases outside the gene matches: 6. Germline CDR1 is MNHEY and CDR2 is SMNVEV (reference sequence). The CDR3 is CASSLAGTGPEKLFF. The CDR3 coding sequence is TGTGCCAGCAGTTTAGCCGGGACAGGGCCCGAAAAACTGTTTTTT.

The CDR3 reads CASSFYSSGNTGELFF. CDR3 bases: TGTGCCAGCAGCTTCTACTCCAGCGGGAACACCGGGGAGCTGTTTTTT. The chain uses TRBV7-8 and TRBJ2-2; a weak D match, TRBD2 (5 bases). V was trimmed by 3 bases and J by 1 base, leaving 12 bases between them. This CDR3 has 16 residues. Germline V gene sequence: CDR1 SGHVS, CDR2 FQNEAQ.